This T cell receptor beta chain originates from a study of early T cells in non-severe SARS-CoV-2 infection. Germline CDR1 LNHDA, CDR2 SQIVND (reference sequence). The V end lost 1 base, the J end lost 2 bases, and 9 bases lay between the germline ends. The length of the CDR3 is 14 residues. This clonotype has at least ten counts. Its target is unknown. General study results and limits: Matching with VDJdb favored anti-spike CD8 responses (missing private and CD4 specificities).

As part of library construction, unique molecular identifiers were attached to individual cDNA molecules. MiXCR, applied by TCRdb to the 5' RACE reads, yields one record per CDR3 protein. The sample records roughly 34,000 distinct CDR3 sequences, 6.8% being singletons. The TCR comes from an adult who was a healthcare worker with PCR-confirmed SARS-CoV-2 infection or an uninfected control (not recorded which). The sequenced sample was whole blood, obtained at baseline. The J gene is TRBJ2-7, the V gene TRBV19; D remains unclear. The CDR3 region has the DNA TGTGCCAGTAGTATAGGGCAGAATCCCTACGAGCAGTACTTC. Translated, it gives CASSIGQNPYEQYF.